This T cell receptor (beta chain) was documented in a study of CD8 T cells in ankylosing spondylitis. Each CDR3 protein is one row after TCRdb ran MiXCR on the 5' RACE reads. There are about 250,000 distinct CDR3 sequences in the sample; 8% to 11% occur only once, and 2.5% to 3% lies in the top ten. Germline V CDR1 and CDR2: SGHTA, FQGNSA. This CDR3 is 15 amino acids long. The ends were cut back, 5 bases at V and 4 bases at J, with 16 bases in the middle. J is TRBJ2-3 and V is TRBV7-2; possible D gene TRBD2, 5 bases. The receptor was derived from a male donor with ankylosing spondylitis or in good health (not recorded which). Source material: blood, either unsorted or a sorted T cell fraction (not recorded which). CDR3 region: CASSPYTSNPDTQYF. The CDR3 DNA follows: TGTGCCAGCAGCCCCTACACTAGTAACCCAGATACGCAGTATTTT.